What follows are 19 T cell receptor beta chains derived from one specimen sequenced in a study of blood T cell repertoires in COVID-19. Profiled with immunoSEQ multiplex PCR; TCRdb holds only in-frame clones, not every one. The sample yields 120,000 or so clones, just under 90% seen once. Sequencing was done on a sample of peripheral blood. These receptors were obtained from a woman aged 45-60 years with acute or convalescent COVID-19.

The chain has TRBV2 and TRBJ2-3; 9 nucleotides align to TRBD2. CDR3 length: 15 amino acids. Germline V gene data show CDR1 as SNHLY and CDR2 as FYNNEI. Trimming took 6 bases from V and 4 from J; bases not matched to a gene: 8. Written as DNA, the CDR3 is TGTGCCAGCAGGGAGCGGGGGGATGGAGCAGATACGCAGTATTTT. It yields the protein CASRERGDGADTQYF.

This clone was seen a single time. The chain couples TRBV5-4 to TRBJ1-6; 8 bases are shared with TRBD1. Germline CDR1 and CDR2: SGHNT and YYREEE (reference sequence). This CDR3 is built from 16 residues. The junction had 13 bases not matched to a gene; V was cut back by 4 bases and J by 10 bases. CDR3 region: CASSVDLQGVGSPLHF. CDR3 in DNA: TGTGCCAGCAGCGTGGACCTACAGGGGGTCGGATCACCCCTCCACTTT.

This chain joins TRBV11-3 and TRBJ2-7; D not certain. Germline V gene data show CDR1 as SGHNT and CDR2 as YENEEA. The V and J ends lost 5 bases and 2 bases respectively, with 7 bases between them. The length of the CDR3 is 12 residues. DNA of the CDR3: TGTGCCAGCAGCCCATCCCCCTACGAGCAGTACTTC. It specifies CASSPSPYEQYF.

This chain joins TRBV19 and TRBJ1-1; D gene unclear. In germline, CDR1 is LNHDA, CDR2 SQIVND (reference sequence). V dropped 9 bases and J dropped 8 bases, with 19 bases sitting between them. This CDR3 spans 13 amino acids. CDR3 sequence (DNA): TGTGCCAGCGAGAAGTCTGCCCCCGCAGAAGCTTTCTTT. It translates to CASEKSAPAEAFF.

V usage is TRBV4-1 and J usage is TRBJ2-1; 15 bases align to TRBD2. CDR3 length: 16 residues. Trimming took 5 bases from V and 9 from J; bases not matched to a gene: 8. Germline CDR1 is MGHRA and CDR2 is YSYEKL. CDR3 nucleotide sequence: TGCGCCAGCAGCACAAGGACTAGCGGGGGGGCTGGTGAGCAGTTCTTC. This translates into CASSTRTSGGAGEQFF.

The CDR3: CASSQWGTGRYNEQFF. CDR3 in DNA: TGTGCCAGTAGTCAGTGGGGGACAGGGAGGTACAATGAGCAGTTCTTC. This chain joins TRBV19 and TRBJ2-1; 9 nucleotides line up with TRBD1. The germline V gene has CDR1 LNHDA and CDR2 SQIVND (reference sequence). V was pared by 5 bases and J by 4 bases, with 9 bases of the junction left unmatched. This CDR3 is 16 amino acids long.

V gene TRBV9 combines with J gene TRBJ2-1; the match to TRBD2 covers 10 bases. The CDR3 has 19 residues. In germline, CDR1 is SGDLS, CDR2 YYNGEE. V gave up 0 bases and J gave up 0 bases; unmatched junction bases: 9. CDR3 DNA sequence: TGTGCCAGCAGCGTAGTAAGCGGGGGGGTTATTAGCTCCTACAATGAGCAGTTCTTC. Its translation is CASSVVSGGVISSYNEQFF.

The rearrangement links TRBV24-1 to TRBJ1-2, with 12 positions matching TRBD1. The trim removed 5 bases at V and 8 bases at J, leaving 2 bases unmatched. This CDR3 has 13 residues. Germline V lookup: CDR1 KGHDR, CDR2 SFDVKD. The CDR3 DNA reads as TGTGCCACCAGTGGGGACAGGGGGCAAGGCTACACCTTC. Residues: CATSGDRGQGYTF.

This sequence joins TRBV23-1 and TRBJ2-7; D unclear. TRBV23-1 is sorted into the ORF group, with uncertain function. Trimming removed 9 bases at V and 2 bases at J, with 17 bases between. The CDR3 is 14 amino acids. CDR3 in DNA: TGCGCCAGGACGCCATGCACTACGACCTACGAGCAGTACTTC. Amino acids: CARTPCTTTYEQYF.

This chain links TRBV30 with TRBJ1-1; the D is unclear. Per the germline V gene, CDR1 is GTSNPN and CDR2 is SVGIG (reference sequence). This CDR3 has 12 amino acids. The V end lost 0 bases, the J end lost 5 bases, and 7 bases lay between the germline ends. The CDR3 DNA sequence: TGTGCCTGGAGTGTGCGGAGTACTGAAGCTTTCTTT. Residues: CAWSVRSTEAFF.

In this sample, this clone turned up once. The chain recombines TRBV6-5 with TRBJ2-2; D not certain. Trimming cost V 10 bases and J 4 bases, with 16 bases left between them. This CDR3 region has 14 residues. Germline loops: CDR1 MNHEY, CDR2 SVGAGI. The CDR3 sequence is CATRISPLTGELFF. The CDR3, as DNA: TGTGCCACCCGCATTAGTCCCCTCACCGGGGAGCTGTTTTTT.

This clone was seen once. The rearrangement uses TRBV3-1 (or the pseudogene TRBV3-2) and TRBJ2-5; 8 nucleotides align to TRBD1. V was clipped by 3 bases and J by 4 bases; unmatched bases: 4. Germline values: CDR1 LGHDT, CDR2 YNNKEL (reference sequence). This CDR3 comprises 14 residues. CDR3 DNA: TGTGCCAGCAGCCACCATACAGGGGGAGAGACCCAGTACTTC. This gives the protein CASSHHTGGETQYF.

The chain links TRBV5-6 to TRBJ1-6, with 7 nucleotides matching TRBD1. The trim removed 4 bases at V and 7 bases at J, leaving 2 bases unmatched. Germline values: CDR1 SGHDT, CDR2 YYEEEE. This CDR3 comprises 13 residues. The CDR3 nucleotides read TGTGCCAGCAGCGAGGACAGGAATTCACCCCTCCACTTT. Amino acid sequence: CASSEDRNSPLHF.

The rearrangement joins TRBV11-3 to TRBJ2-3; TRBD2 is a possible D gene (6 bases). The germline gives CDR1 SGHNT, CDR2 YENEEA. Trimming left V 1 base short and J 4 bases short, with 9 bases between. This CDR3 is 14 amino acids long. CDR3 DNA: TGTGCCAGCAGCTTAGTACTAGCAGCAGATACGCAGTATTTT. It is translated as CASSLVLAADTQYF.

The V gene is TRBV10-3, the J gene TRBJ1-1, with 9 bases identical to TRBD1. Germline V lookup: CDR1 ENHRY, CDR2 SYGVKD. V was pared by 6 bases and J by 1 base, with 9 bases of the junction left unmatched. The CDR3 totals 16 residues. DNA of the CDR3: TGTGCCATCAGCCTGACAGGGGGGGCTGGGAACACTGAAGCTTTCTTT. It translates to CAISLTGGAGNTEAFF.

In its sample, this clone was seen once. V and J are TRBV19 and TRBJ2-1; TRBD2 is a possible D gene (5 bases). The V end was cut by 3 bases, the J end by 8 bases, with 11 bases between. This CDR3 has 13 amino acids. The germline V gene encodes CDR1 LNHDA and CDR2 SQIVND (reference sequence). CDR3 loop: CASSILGSYEQFF. CDR3 in DNA: TGTGCCAGTAGTATTCTGGGGAGCTATGAGCAGTTCTTC.

This clone is a singleton in its sample. This chain joins TRBV15 and TRBJ2-2; TRBD2 is a possible D gene (5 bases). Trimming pared 5 bases from V and 2 bases from J, leaving 12 bases between. Germline V gene data show CDR1 as LNHNV and CDR2 as YYDKDF (reference sequence). This CDR3 contains 15 residues. The CDR3 sequence: CATSPPRGNTGELFF. As DNA, the CDR3 is TGTGCCACCAGCCCCCCACGGGGAAACACCGGGGAGCTGTTTTTT.

CDR3 protein: CASSLAGGDTGELFF. CDR3 DNA: TGTGCCAGCAGCTTAGCGGGCGGGGACACCGGGGAGCTGTTTTTT. This chain joins TRBV7-7 and TRBJ2-2, with D possibly TRBD2 on 6 matching bases. V lost 0 bases, J lost 3 bases, and 8 bases lay in between. CDR3 length: 15 amino acids. Germline V gene sequence: CDR1 SSHAT, CDR2 FNYEAQ (reference sequence).

The CDR3 nucleotides read TGTGCCAGCAGTTACTCTGACAGGGGGATCTACGAGCAGTACTTC. This codes for CASSYSDRGIYEQYF. The J gene is TRBJ2-7, the V gene TRBV6-5, with 9 bases matching TRBD1. J lost 3 bases, V lost 0 bases, and 3 bases had no gene match. CDR3 size: 15 residues. Germline CDR1 MNHEY, CDR2 SVGAGI.